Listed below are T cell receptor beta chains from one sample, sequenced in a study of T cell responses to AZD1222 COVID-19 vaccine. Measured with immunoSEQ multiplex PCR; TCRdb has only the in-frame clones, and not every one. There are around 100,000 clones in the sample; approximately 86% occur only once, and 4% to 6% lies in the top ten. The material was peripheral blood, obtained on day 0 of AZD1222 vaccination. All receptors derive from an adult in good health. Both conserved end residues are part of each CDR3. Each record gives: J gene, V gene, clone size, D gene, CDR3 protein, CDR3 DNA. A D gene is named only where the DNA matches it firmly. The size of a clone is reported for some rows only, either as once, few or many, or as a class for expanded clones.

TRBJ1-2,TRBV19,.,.,CASSLNQNYGYTF,TGTGCCAGTAGTTTAAACCAGAACTATGGCTACACCTTC
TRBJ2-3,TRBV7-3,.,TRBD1,CASSDNRGTDTQYF,TGTGCCAGCAGCGACAACAGGGGAACAGATACGCAGTATTTT
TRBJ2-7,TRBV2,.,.,CASSEVPGSADEQYF,TGTGCCAGCAGTGAAGTCCCCGGATCAGCTGACGAGCAGTACTTC
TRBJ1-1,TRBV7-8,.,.,CASSAGYGAFF,TGTGCCAGCAGCGCAGGGTATGGAGCTTTCTTT
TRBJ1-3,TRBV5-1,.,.,CASSLAPTSSGNTIYF,TGCGCCAGCAGCTTGGCGCCGACATCCTCTGGAAACACCATATATTTT
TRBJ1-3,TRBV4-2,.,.,CASSQEQLRGNTIYF,TGTGCCAGCAGCCAGGAGCAGTTAAGGGGAAACACCATATATTTT
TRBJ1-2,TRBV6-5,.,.,CASSTEINYGYTF,TGTGCCAGCAGTACAGAGATTAACTATGGCTACACCTTC
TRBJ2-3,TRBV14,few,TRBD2,CASSQRGGRTDTQYF,TGTGCCAGCAGCCAACGGGGGGGCAGGACAGATACGCAGTATTTT
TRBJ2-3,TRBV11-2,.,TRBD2,CASSHTSGGTTDTQYF,TGTGCCAGCAGCCATACTAGCGGGGGAACCACAGATACGCAGTATTTT
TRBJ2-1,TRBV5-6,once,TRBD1,CASSRTGGNPYNEQFF,TGTGCCAGCAGCCGGACAGGGGGCAACCCCTACAATGAGCAGTTCTTC
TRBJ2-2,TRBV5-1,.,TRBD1,CASSPRQGNTGELFF,TGCGCCAGCAGCCCACGACAGGGGAACACCGGGGAGCTGTTTTTT